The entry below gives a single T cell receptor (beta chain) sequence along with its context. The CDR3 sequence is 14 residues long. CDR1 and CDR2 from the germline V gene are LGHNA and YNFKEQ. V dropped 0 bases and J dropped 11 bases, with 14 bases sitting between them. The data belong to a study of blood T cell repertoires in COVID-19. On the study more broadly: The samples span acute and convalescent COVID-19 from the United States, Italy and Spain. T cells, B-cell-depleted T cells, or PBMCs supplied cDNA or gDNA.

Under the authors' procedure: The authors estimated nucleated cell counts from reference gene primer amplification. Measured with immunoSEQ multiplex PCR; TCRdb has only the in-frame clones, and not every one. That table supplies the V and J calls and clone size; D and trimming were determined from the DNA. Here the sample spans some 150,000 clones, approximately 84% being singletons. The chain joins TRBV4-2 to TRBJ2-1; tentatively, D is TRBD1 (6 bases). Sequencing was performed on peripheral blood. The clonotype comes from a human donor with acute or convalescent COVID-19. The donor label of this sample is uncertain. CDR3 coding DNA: TGTGCCAGCAGCCAAGAATGGGGGCTGATGCAGCAGTTCTTC. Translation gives CASSQEWGLMQQFF.